These 10 T cell receptor beta chains originate from one sample sequenced in a study of identical twins (dated by TCRdb to 2016 to 2017). Library construction relied on 5' RACE. Sequencing was carried out with an Illumina HiSeq 2000. Using fastp at Q25 and MiXCR, TCRdb reprocessed the public reads and kept productive beta chains. Identical CDR3 proteins give one entry, which carries the most common genes and DNA. The sample records hundreds of thousands of distinct CDR3 sequences, roughly 20% of which are singletons. Together, the top ten hold roughly 4.3% of the sample. The sample was also reused in another study, on T cells expressing NK-cell markers.

What was sequenced was PBMCs. The origin of the receptors is a woman aged 18-29 years in good health.

V and J are TRBV7-8 and TRBJ2-1; D is perhaps TRBD2 (7 bases). This CDR3 is 15 amino acids long. The germline V gene has CDR1 SGHVS and CDR2 FQNEAQ. Trimming stripped 1 base from V and 7 bases from J, with 14 bases between. The CDR3 loop is CASSLGRGGGNEQFF. The CDR3 nucleotides are TGTGCCAGCAGCTTAGGTCGGGGAGGGGGGAATGAGCAGTTCTTC.

This clonotype has a count of ten or more. The chain has TRBV9 and TRBJ1-3, with D possibly matching TRBD1 (5 bases). The germline CDR1 and CDR2 sequences are SGDLS and YYNGEE. V lost 4 bases, J lost 4 bases, and 15 bases lay in between. The CDR3 loop spans 15 amino acids. CDR3 protein: CASSSLTVGGNTIYF. In DNA, the CDR3 is TGTGCCAGCAGCAGCCTGACAGTGGGCGGAAACACCATATATTTT. Full variable domain (rest looked up from reference TRBV9 and TRBJ1-3): DSGVTQTPKHLITATGQRVTLRCSPRSGDLSVYWYQQSLDQGLQFLIQYYNGEERAKGNILERFSAQQFPDLHSELNLSSLELGDSALYFCASSSLTVGGNTIYFGEGSWLTVV.

V gene TRBV20-1 combines with J gene TRBJ1-1; possibly TRBD1 for D (6 bases). V shed 6 bases and J shed 1 base, with 15 bases lying between them. The CDR3 is 14 amino acids. In germline, CDR1 is DFQATT, CDR2 SNEGSKA (reference sequence). Here the CDR3 reads CSAKVPRGNTEAFF. In nucleotides, the CDR3 is TGCAGTGCGAAGGTCCCCAGGGGGAACACTGAAGCTTTCTTT.

CDR3 coding DNA: TGTGCCAGCATTGGACTAGCGGGAGTTGGGTCCTACAATGAGCAGTTCTTC. This translates into CASIGLAGVGSYNEQFF. The chain joins TRBV12-3 or TRBV12-4 to TRBJ2-1, with 13 bases identical to TRBD2. CDR3 length equals 17 residues. Trimming removed 7 bases from V and 1 base from J; junction bases left unmatched: 7.

This chain links TRBV29-1 with TRBJ1-2, with D possibly matching TRBD1 (6 bases). Between the trimmed V and J ends, which lost 7 bases and 5 bases, there was a span of 17 bases. The CDR3 has 13 residues. Germline CDR1 is SQVTM and CDR2 is ANQGSEA. In nucleotides, the CDR3 is TGCAGCGCCCCGGGGAAGGGGGAATATGGCTACACCTTC. This encodes CSAPGKGEYGYTF. Combining the CDR3 with reference TRBV29-1 and TRBJ1-2 gives the whole variable domain SAVISQKPSRDICQRGTSLTIQCQVDSQVTMMFWYRQQPGQSLTLIATANQGSEATYESGFVIDKFPISRPNLTFSTLTVSNMSPEDSSIYLCSAPGKGEYGYTFGSGTRLTVV.

The CDR3 DNA sequence: TGTGCCAGCAAAGACACGTATAATTCACCCCTCCACTTT. It is translated as CASKDTYNSPLHF. V gene TRBV6-1 combines with J gene TRBJ1-6, with D unclear. Germline V lookup: CDR1 MNHNS, CDR2 SASEGT. CDR3 length equals 13 residues. The V gene lost 7 bases and the J gene lost 4 bases, with 8 bases spanning the gap.

This clonotype was detected only a few times. The chain carries TRBV5-1 and TRBJ2-3, with TRBD1 matching over 7 bases. This CDR3 is built from 15 residues. From germline, CDR1 is SGHRS and CDR2 YFSETQ. V lost 0 bases, J lost 5 bases, and 6 bases stayed unmatched. CDR3 DNA sequence: TGCGCCAGCAGCTTGGACAGGGGCGGCATAGATACGCAGTATTTT. Translated, it gives CASSLDRGGIDTQYF.

Many counts were recorded for this clonotype. The chain uses TRBV9 and TRBJ2-3; 12 bases are a match to TRBD2. Trimming at V came to 2 bases and at J to 0 bases, leaving 4 bases not matched to a gene. This CDR3 is built from 17 residues. The germline V gene encodes CDR1 SGDLS and CDR2 YYNGEE. The CDR3, as DNA: TGTGCCAGCAGCGTGACTAGCGGGGGCGGTAGCACAGATACGCAGTATTTT. This gives the protein CASSVTSGGGSTDTQYF.

This clonotype was observed once. The chain employs TRBV9 and TRBJ2-1, with 7 bases fitting TRBD1. The trim removed 4 bases at V and 0 bases at J, leaving 7 bases unmatched. Germline CDR1 SGDLS, CDR2 YYNGEE. This CDR3 has 16 amino acids. The CDR3 is CASSPGTVSSYNEQFF. CDR3 nucleotides: TGTGCCAGCAGCCCAGGGACAGTAAGCTCCTACAATGAGCAGTTCTTC. The whole variable domain, remainder taken from reference TRBV9 and TRBJ2-1, is DSGVTQTPKHLITATGQRVTLRCSPRSGDLSVYWYQQSLDQGLQFLIQYYNGEERAKGNILERFSAQQFPDLHSELNLSSLELGDSALYFCASSPGTVSSYNEQFFGPGTRLTVL.

This clonotype was seen at least ten times. This chain joins TRBV27 and TRBJ2-5; D gene unclear. V lost 3 bases and J lost 2, with 7 bases in between. Germline CDR1 is MNHEY and CDR2 is SMNVEV (reference sequence). This CDR3 has 13 residues. The CDR3, as DNA: TGTGCCAGCAGTTTTGTTGGGCAAGAGACCCAGTACTTC. It yields the protein CASSFVGQETQYF.